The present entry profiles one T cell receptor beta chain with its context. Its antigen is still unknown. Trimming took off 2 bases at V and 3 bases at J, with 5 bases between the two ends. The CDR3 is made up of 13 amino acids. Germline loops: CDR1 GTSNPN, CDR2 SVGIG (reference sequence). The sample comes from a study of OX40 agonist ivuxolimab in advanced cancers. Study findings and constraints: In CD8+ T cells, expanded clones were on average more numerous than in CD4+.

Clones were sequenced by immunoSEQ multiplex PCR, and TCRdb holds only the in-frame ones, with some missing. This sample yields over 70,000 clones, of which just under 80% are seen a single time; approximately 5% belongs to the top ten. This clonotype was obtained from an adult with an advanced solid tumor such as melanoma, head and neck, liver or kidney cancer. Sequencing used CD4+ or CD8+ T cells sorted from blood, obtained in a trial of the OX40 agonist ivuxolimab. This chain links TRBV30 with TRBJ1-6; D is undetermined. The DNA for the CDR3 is TGTGCCTGGAGTAGGCTCTATAATTCACCCCTCCACTTT. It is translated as CAWSRLYNSPLHF.